The 17 T cell receptor beta chains listed next were all sequenced from one sample in a study of T cell responses to AZD1222 COVID-19 vaccine. Repertoires were generated with immunoSEQ multiplex PCR, while TCRdb's copy carries only in-frame clones and drops some. The data show tens of thousands of clones, more than 85% seen once. This sample comprised peripheral blood, obtained 28 days after the second AZD1222 dose. The receptors were sampled from an adult who received the AZD1222 COVID-19 vaccine.

The chain couples TRBV27 to TRBJ1-5; possibly TRBD1 for D (6 bases). CDR3 size: 16 residues. The V and J ends lost 6 bases and 1 base respectively, with 16 bases between them. Germline values: CDR1 MNHEY, CDR2 SMNVEV (reference sequence). CDR3 sequence reads: CASSYRAGQSNQPQHF. For the CDR3, the DNA is TGTGCCAGCAGCTACAGGGCCGGACAGAGCAATCAGCCCCAGCATTTT.

The rearrangement uses TRBV6-5 and TRBJ2-7; 9 bases map to TRBD2. The junction had 4 bases not matched to a gene; V was cut back by 7 bases and J by 0 bases. This CDR3 has 14 amino acids. In germline, CDR1 is MNHEY, CDR2 SVGAGI. The CDR3 reads CASISGSLSYEQYF. CDR3 DNA: TGTGCCAGCATTAGCGGGAGCCTCTCCTACGAGCAGTACTTC.

This chain joins TRBV28 and TRBJ2-3; 10 nucleotides match TRBD2. J lost 6 bases, V lost 6 bases, and 9 bases had no gene match. The germline CDR1 and CDR2 sequences are MDHEN and SYDVKM. This CDR3 has 15 amino acids. The CDR3 DNA is TGTGCCAGCAGCGTCAGCGGGAGGGCCTCGGATACGCAGTATTTT. As protein: CASSVSGRASDTQYF.

J is TRBJ1-1 and V is TRBV4-3; 7 bases line up with TRBD1. V lost 2 bases, J lost 6 bases, and 6 bases stayed unmatched. Germline V lookup: CDR1 LGHNA, CDR2 YSLEER. The CDR3 loop spans 14 amino acids. The CDR3 spells CASSQQTGDPEAFF. In DNA, the CDR3 is TGCGCCAGCAGCCAACAAACAGGGGACCCTGAAGCTTTCTTT.

The rearrangement uses TRBV7-2 and TRBJ2-5, with TRBD2 matching over 7 bases. From germline, CDR1 is SGHTA and CDR2 FQGNSA. With V trimmed by 9 bases and J by 7 bases, 23 bases remained unmatched. The length of the CDR3 is 17 residues. CDR3 sequence: CASNGAGVPVRSGTQYF. The CDR3 region has the DNA TGTGCCAGTAATGGGGCGGGAGTCCCCGTTAGATCGGGGACCCAGTACTTC.

This sequence joins TRBV5-4 and TRBJ2-7; 12 bases line up with TRBD2. Germline CDR1 and CDR2: SGHNT and YYREEE (reference sequence). This CDR3 contains 14 residues. The ends lost 3 bases at V and 2 bases at J; junction bases unmatched: 0. CDR3 amino acids: CASSWTSGAYEQYF. In DNA, the CDR3 is TGTGCCAGCAGCTGGACTAGCGGGGCCTACGAGCAGTACTTC.

The chain employs TRBV10-3 and TRBJ1-5; perhaps TRBD1 as D (5 bases). Trimming left V 2 bases short and J 8 bases short, with 10 bases between. CDR1 is ENHRY, CDR2 SYGVKD, per germline. The CDR3 is made up of 13 amino acids. The CDR3 DNA follows: TGTGCCATCAGTGAGCCTGGGGGGGAGCCCCAGCATTTT. Amino acids: CAISEPGGEPQHF.

The CDR3 sequence is CASSGSGQGTETQYF. For the CDR3, the DNA is TGTGCCAGCTCAGGTTCGGGACAGGGTACCGAGACCCAGTACTTC. The chain recombines TRBV18 with TRBJ2-5; 9 nucleotides agree with TRBD1. The V gene end was trimmed by 5 bases and the J gene end by 5 bases; junction bases not matched to a gene: 9. Per germline, CDR1 KGHSH and CDR2 LQKENI. The CDR3 length is 15 residues.

The chain recombines TRBV7-6 with TRBJ1-3; D might be TRBD1 (5 bases). This CDR3 has 15 residues. V was pared by 1 base and J by 7 bases, with 14 bases between. Germline V gene lookup returns CDR1 SGHVS and CDR2 FNYEAQ. The CDR3 bases are TGTGCCAGCAGCTTAGTTCGGACGGGGCAGAACACCATATATTTT. This encodes CASSLVRTGQNTIYF.

The rearrangement links TRBV10-1 to TRBJ2-4; D uncertain. V was clipped by 0 bases and J by 5 bases, with 8 bases between them. The CDR3 runs 14 residues. Germline CDR1 and CDR2: WNHNN and SYGVQD (reference sequence). CDR3 protein: CASSESRTENIQYF. CDR3 sequence (DNA): TGCGCCAGCAGTGAGTCGAGGACGGAAAACATTCAGTACTTC.

This clone was seen only once. This rearrangement joins TRBV25-1 to TRBJ1-2; 8 bases map to TRBD1. Germline trimming cut 8 bases from V and 7 bases from J; bases unmatched to any gene: 12. Germline CDR1 reads MGHDK; CDR2 reads SYGVNS. The CDR3 is 14 amino acids. The CDR3 region has the DNA TGTGCCAGCTCAGGACAAATCAGGGGGCCTGGCTACACCTTC. This gives the protein CASSGQIRGPGYTF.

The CDR3 spells CASSQPLAGGAGDTQYF. For the CDR3, the DNA is TGTGCCAGCAGCCAGCCCCTAGCGGGAGGGGCGGGGGATACGCAGTATTTT. The chain combines TRBV3-1 (or the pseudogene TRBV3-2) with TRBJ2-3, with 12 positions matching TRBD2. J was trimmed by 6 bases and V by 3 bases; bases with no gene match: 10. The CDR3 is made up of 17 amino acids. Germline V gene data show CDR1 as LGHDT and CDR2 as YNNKEL (reference sequence).

The J gene is TRBJ1-4, the V gene TRBV19, with D perhaps TRBD1 (6 bases). This CDR3 spans 15 amino acids. Trimming took 3 bases from V and 0 from J, leaving 8 bases between them. The V gene's germline CDR1 is LNHDA and CDR2 SQIVND (reference sequence). The chain's CDR3 is CASSMEGATNEKLFF. CDR3 nucleotides: TGTGCCAGTAGTATGGAGGGGGCAACTAATGAAAAACTGTTTTTT.

This chain joins TRBV15 and TRBJ1-4, with a possible D match to TRBD1 (6 bases). V was trimmed by 3 bases and J by 5 bases, leaving 13 bases between them. The CDR3 runs 15 residues. Germline CDR1 is LNHNV and CDR2 is YYDKDF (reference sequence). CDR3 coding DNA: TGTGCCACCAGCAGTCGAGGGGGGGTAAATGAAAAACTGTTTTTT. Protein: CATSSRGGVNEKLFF. Filled out from reference TRBV15 and TRBJ1-4, the complete variable domain reads DAMVIQNPRYQVTQFGKPVTLSCSQTLNHNVMYWYQQKSSQAPKLLFHYYDKDFNNEADTPDNFQSRRPNTSFCFLDIRSPGLGDTAMYLCATSSRGGVNEKLFFGSGTQLSVL.

This chain links TRBV5-1 with TRBJ2-1; TRBD2 matches 8 bases. CDR1 and CDR2 from the germline V gene are SGHRS and YFSETQ. CDR3 length: 16 amino acids. V shed 0 bases and J 4 bases; nucleotides not matched to a gene: 6. CDR3 coding DNA: TGCGCCAGCAGCTTGGGAGAGACTAGCGCATACAATGAGCAGTTCTTC. It specifies CASSLGETSAYNEQFF.

V usage is TRBV2 and J usage is TRBJ2-7; 9 bases are a match to TRBD1. The CDR3 consists of 12 residues. The V gene's germline CDR1 is SNHLY and CDR2 FYNNEI. V was pared by 8 bases and J by 6 bases, with 5 bases of the junction left unmatched. CDR3 bases: TGTGCCAGCGGACAGGGGAGAGGCGAGCAGTACTTC. Amino acid sequence: CASGQGRGEQYF.

The V and J genes are TRBV10-3 and TRBJ1-4; no clear D gene. Between the trimmed V and J ends, which lost 10 bases and 2 bases, there was a span of 11 bases. CDR1 and CDR2 from the germline V gene are ENHRY and SYGVKD. The CDR3 spans 13 residues. As DNA, the CDR3 is TGTGCCAACTCCCAAGGGACTAATGAAAAACTGTTTTTT. This encodes CANSQGTNEKLFF.